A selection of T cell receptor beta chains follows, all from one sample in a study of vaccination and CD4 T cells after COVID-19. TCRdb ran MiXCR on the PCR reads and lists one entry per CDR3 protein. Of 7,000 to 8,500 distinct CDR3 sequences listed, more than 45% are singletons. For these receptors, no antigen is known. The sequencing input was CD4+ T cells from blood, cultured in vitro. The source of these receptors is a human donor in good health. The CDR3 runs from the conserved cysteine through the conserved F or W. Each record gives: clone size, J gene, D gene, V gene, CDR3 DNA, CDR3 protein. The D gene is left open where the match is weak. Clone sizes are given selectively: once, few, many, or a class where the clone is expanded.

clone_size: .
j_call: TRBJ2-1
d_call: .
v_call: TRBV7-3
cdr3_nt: TGTGCCAGCTCCAACGAGCTAGTTACTTTGGATGAGCAGTTCTTC
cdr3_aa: CASSNELVTLDEQFF

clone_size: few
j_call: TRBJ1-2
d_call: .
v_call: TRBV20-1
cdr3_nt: TGCAGTGCTAGCGGACGGTCCTATGGCTACACCTTC
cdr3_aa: CSASGRSYGYTF

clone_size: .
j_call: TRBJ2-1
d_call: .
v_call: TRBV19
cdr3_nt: TGTGCCAGTAGTAATGGGCACCAGCAGTTCTTC
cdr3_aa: CASSNGHQQFF

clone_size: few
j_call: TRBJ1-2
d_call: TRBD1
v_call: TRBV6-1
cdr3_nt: TGTGCCAGCAGGAGTCCTGGACAGGGGGCGAGTGGCTACACCTTC
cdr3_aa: CASRSPGQGASGYTF

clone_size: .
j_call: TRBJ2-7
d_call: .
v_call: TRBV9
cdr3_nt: TGTGCCAGCAGCCCCTCCGGGGCGCCCTACGAGCAGTACTTC
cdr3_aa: CASSPSGAPYEQYF

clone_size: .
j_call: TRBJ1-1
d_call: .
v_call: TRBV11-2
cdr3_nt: TGTGCCAGCAGCTTAGTCCGCCCGAGGACTGAAGCTTTCTTT
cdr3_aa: CASSLVRPRTEAFF

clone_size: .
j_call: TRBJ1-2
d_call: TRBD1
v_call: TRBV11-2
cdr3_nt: TGTGCCAGCAGTCATCGGACAGGGATAGGAGGCTACACCTTC
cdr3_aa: CASSHRTGIGGYTF

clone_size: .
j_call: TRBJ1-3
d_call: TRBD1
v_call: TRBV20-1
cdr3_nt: TGCAGTGCTAGAGGACAGGGGACAGGGCCAGAGAACACCATATATTTT
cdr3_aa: CSARGQGTGPENTIYF

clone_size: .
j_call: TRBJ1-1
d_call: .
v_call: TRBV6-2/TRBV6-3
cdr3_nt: TGTGCCAGCAGTTACTTGACAGGACGAGGGGCTGAAGCTTTCTTT
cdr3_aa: CASSYLTGRGAEAFF

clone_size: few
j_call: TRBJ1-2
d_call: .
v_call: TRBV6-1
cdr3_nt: TGTGCCAGCAGTGGAGATGGGACTTATGGCTACACCTTC
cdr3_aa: CASSGDGTYGYTF

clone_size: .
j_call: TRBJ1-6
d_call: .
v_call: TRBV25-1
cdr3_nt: TGTGCCAGCAGTGCCAGCCCGACAGATTCACCCCTCCACTTT
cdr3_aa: CASSASPTDSPLHF

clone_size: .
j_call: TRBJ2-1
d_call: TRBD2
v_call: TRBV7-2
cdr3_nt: TGTGCCAGCAGCGTAGATAGCGGGGGGGCCCGGGATGAGCAGTTCTTC
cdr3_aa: CASSVDSGGARDEQFF

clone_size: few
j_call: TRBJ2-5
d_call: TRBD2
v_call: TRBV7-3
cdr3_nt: TGTGCCAGCAGCCCGGGGGGGCCTAAAGAGACCCAGTACTTC
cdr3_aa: CASSPGGPKETQYF

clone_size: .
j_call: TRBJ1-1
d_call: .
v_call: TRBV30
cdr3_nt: TGTGCCTGGACTGGACCGATGAACACTGAAGCTTTCTTT
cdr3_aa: CAWTGPMNTEAFF

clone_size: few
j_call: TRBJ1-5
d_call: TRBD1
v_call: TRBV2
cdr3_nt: TGTGCCAGCAGGACCGGGACAGGGTCGAATCAGCCCCAGCATTTT
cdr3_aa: CASRTGTGSNQPQHF

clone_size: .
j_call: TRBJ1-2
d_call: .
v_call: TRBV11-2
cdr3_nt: TGTGCCAGCAGCTTTGTAGAGGGTGGAATCTATGGCTACACCTTC
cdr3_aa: CASSFVEGGIYGYTF

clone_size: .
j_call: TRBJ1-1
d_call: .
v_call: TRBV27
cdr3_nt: TGTGCCAGCAGCTCTCGGAGGGGGGTTGAAGAAGCTTTCTTT
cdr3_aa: CASSSRRGVEEAFF

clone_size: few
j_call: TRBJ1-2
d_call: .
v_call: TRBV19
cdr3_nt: TGTGCCAGTAGGCGAGGGAGCAACTATGGCTACACCTTC
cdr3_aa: CASRRGSNYGYTF

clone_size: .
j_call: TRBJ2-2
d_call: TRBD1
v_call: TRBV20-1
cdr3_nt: TGCAGTGCTAAAGGGACAGCTTACACCGGGGAGCTGTTTTTT
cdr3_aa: CSAKGTAYTGELFF

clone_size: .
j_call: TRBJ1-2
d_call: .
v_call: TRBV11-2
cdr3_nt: TGTGCCAGCAGCTTAGCATCGGCAGGACCCAGGCTGGGTGGCTACACCTTC
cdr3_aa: CASSLASAGPRLGGYTF

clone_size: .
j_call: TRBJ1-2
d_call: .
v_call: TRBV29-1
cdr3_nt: TGCAGCGTCAAGGTATCTCTAGGAGGGGATGGCTACACCTTC
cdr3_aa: CSVKVSLGGDGYTF

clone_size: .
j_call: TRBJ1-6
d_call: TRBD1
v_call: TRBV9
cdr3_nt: TGTGCCAGCAGCTTCACCGGGACAGGGGTGTCACCCCTCCACTTT
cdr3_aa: CASSFTGTGVSPLHF

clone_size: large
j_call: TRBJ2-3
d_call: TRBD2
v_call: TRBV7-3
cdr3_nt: TGTGCCAGCAGCCGGGACTACCAAAGCACAGATACGCAGTATTTT
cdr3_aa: CASSRDYQSTDTQYF

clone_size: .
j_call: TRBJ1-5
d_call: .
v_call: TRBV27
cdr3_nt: TGTGCCAGCAGTTTCTCGGTGGGTCAGCCCCAGCATTTT
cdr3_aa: CASSFSVGQPQHF

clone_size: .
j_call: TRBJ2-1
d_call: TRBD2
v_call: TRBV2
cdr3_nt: TGTGCCAGCGGGGGACTAGCGGGGGGAAATGAGCAGTTCTTC
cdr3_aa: CASGGLAGGNEQFF

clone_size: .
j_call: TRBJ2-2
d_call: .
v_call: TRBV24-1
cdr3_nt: TGTGCCACCAGTGATTCGAGACATACGAACACCGGGGAGCTGTTTTTT
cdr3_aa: CATSDSRHTNTGELFF

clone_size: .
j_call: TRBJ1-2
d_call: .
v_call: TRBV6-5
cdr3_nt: TGTGCCAGCAGTTACCCCGACTATGGCTACACCTTC
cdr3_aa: CASSYPDYGYTF

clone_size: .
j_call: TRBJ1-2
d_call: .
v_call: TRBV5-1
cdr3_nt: TGCGCCAGCAGGGAGGGTCCTAACTATGGCTACACCTTC
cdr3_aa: CASREGPNYGYTF

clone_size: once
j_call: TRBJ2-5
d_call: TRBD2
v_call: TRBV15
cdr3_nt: TGTGCCACCAGCAGAGAGACTAGCGGAAACCAAGGGACCCAGTACTTC
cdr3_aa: CATSRETSGNQGTQYF

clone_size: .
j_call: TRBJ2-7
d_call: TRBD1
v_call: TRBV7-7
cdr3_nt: TGTGCCAGCAGCACCGGACAGGGAGAGGGATACGAGCAGTACTTC
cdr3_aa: CASSTGQGEGYEQYF

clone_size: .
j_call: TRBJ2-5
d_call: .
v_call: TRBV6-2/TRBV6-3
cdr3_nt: TGTGCCAGCATAGATCGGGGGCTTTTCCAAGAGACCCAGTACTTC
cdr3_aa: CASIDRGLFQETQYF

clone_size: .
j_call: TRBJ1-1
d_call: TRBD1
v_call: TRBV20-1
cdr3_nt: TGCAGTGCTAGAGATCCCGGGACAGGGGGCACTGAAGCTTTCTTT
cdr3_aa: CSARDPGTGGTEAFF

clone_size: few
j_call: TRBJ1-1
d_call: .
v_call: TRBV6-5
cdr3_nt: TGTGCCAGCAGTTATCTTAGCGGGACCAAGAACACTGAAGCTTTCTTT
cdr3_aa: CASSYLSGTKNTEAFF

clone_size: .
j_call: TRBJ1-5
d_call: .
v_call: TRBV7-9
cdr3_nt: TGTGCCAGCAGCCCAGGGGTTCAGCCCCAGCATTTT
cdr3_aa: CASSPGVQPQHF

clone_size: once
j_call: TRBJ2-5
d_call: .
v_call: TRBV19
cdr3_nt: TGTGCCAGTAGTATATCGGTGGGAAGGGAGACCCAGTACTTC
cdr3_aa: CASSISVGRETQYF

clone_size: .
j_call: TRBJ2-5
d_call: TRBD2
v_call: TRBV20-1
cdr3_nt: TGCAGTGCTAGAAGGGATAGCGGGGGGGAGAGTGAGACCCAGTACTTC
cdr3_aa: CSARRDSGGESETQYF

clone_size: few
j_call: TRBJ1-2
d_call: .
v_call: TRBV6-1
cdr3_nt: TGTGCCAGCAGTCAAAAAACAGGGCCCCGCTATGGCTACACCTTC
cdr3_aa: CASSQKTGPRYGYTF

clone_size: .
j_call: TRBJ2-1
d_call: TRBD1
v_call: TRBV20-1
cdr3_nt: TGCAGTGCTAGAAAAACAGGGGCGGAGAAGCAGTTCTTC
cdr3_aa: CSARKTGAEKQFF

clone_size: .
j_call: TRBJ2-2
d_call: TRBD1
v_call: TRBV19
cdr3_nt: TGTGCCAGCGCGACAGGGGCCACCGGGGAGCTGTTTTTT
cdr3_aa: CASATGATGELFF

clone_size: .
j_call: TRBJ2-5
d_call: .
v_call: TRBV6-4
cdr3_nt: TGTGCCAGTCCCGGACATCCCTTGGGGGAGACCCAGTACTTC
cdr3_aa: CASPGHPLGETQYF

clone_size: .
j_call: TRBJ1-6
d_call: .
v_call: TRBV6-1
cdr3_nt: TGTGCCAGCAGTAGGGGGATGGGAGAACGGGGGTCACCCCTCCACTTT
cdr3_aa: CASSRGMGERGSPLHF

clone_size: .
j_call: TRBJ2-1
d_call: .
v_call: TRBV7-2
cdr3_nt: TGTGCCAGCACAAATTACTACCCCTCCGATGAGCAGTTCTTC
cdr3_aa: CASTNYYPSDEQFF

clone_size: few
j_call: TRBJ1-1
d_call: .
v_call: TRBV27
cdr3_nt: TGTGCCAGCAAGTACCGGGGCGTTGTCACTGAAGCTTTCTTT
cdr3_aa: CASKYRGVVTEAFF

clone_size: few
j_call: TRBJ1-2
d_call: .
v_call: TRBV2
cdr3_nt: TGTGCCAGCAGTGGCCGGCTAAACTATGGCTACACCTTC
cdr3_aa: CASSGRLNYGYTF

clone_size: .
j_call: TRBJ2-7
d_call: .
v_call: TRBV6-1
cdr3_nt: TGTGCCAGCATCGCAGCCTCCTACGAGCAGTACTTC
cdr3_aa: CASIAASYEQYF

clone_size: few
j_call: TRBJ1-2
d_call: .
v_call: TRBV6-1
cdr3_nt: TGTGCCAGCAGTCAGAACCAGTTGGGGGGCTACACCTTC
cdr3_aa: CASSQNQLGGYTF

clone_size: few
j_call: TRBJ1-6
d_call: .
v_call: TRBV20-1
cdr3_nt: TGCAGTGCCAGCCCGGGCCTTAATAATTCACCCCTCCACTTT
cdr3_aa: CSASPGLNNSPLHF

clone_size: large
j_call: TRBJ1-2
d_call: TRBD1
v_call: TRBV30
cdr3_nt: TGTGCCTTCTACAGGGGGGACTATGGCTACACCTTC
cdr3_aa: CAFYRGDYGYTF

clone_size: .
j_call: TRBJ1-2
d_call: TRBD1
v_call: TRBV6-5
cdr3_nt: TGTGCCAGCAGTTACGACAGTACAGGGGCTGGCTACACCTTC
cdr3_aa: CASSYDSTGAGYTF

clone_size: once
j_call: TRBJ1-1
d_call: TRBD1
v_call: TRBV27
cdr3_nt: TGTGCCAGCAGCTGGACAGGGGGCATGAACACTGAAGCTTTCTTT
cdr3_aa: CASSWTGGMNTEAFF

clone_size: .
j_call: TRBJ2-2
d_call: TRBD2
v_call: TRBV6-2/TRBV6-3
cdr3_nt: TGTGCCAGCACCAGATTCGGACTAGCGGGGGGATTGAACACCGGGGAGCTGTTTTTT
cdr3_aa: CASTRFGLAGGLNTGELFF

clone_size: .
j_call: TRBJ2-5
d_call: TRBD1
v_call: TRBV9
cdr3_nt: TGTGCCAGCAGCGTAGGACAGGGGGCGGCGACCCAGTACTTC
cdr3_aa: CASSVGQGAATQYF

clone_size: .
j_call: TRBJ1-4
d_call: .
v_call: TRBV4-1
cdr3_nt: TGCGCCAGCAGCCAAGATCGAGGGAAACTGTTTTTT
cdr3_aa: CASSQDRGKLFF

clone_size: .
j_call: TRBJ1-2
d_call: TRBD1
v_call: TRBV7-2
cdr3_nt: TGTGCCAGCAGCTCGGACAGGCAGTATGGCTACACCTTC
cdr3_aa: CASSSDRQYGYTF